Shown below are 9 T cell receptor beta chains from a single sample sequenced in a study of cytomegalovirus exposure and HLA in healthy donors (dated by TCRdb to about 2017). Libraries were constructed by the immunoSEQ multiplex PCR assay. For the multiplex PCR, a mixture combining 60 forward primers for TCR Vbeta segments and 13 reverse primers for TCR Jbeta segments was used. As stored in TCRdb, this immuneACCESS dataset retains in-frame rearrangements with V and J assigned. A fraction of the clones does not appear; measured against another copy, unresolved V genes explain less than half of the discrepancy, and the remainder lacks a known reason. The sample records over 200,000 clones, approximately 80% of which are singletons. In total, the top ten clones hold approximately 3.8% of the sample. The sample consisted of PBMCs. The source is a male donor in good health and CMV-seronegative.

This sequence joins TRBV19 and TRBJ2-7; D is perhaps TRBD2 (5 bases). The V gene lost 0 bases and the J gene lost 7 bases, with 7 bases spanning the gap. The CDR3 sequence is 12 residues long. Germline V gene sequence: CDR1 LNHDA, CDR2 SQIVND (reference sequence). DNA of the CDR3: TGTGCCAGTAGTATAGAGAGAGGGGAGCAGTACTTC. It encodes CASSIERGEQYF.

The V call is TRBV18, the J call TRBJ2-7; 10 bases match TRBD2. V trimming: 2 bases; J trimming: 1 base; junction bases outside the gene matches: 2. The CDR3 has 15 residues. Looked up from germline, CDR1 is KGHSH and CDR2 is LQKENI. The CDR3 DNA sequence: TGTGCCAGCTCACCAGGACTAGCGGATTCCTACGAGCAGTACTTC. This sequence encodes CASSPGLADSYEQYF.

CDR3 protein: CATSVGNQPQHF. The CDR3 bases are TGTGCCACCAGCGTAGGCAATCAGCCCCAGCATTTT. The V gene is TRBV15, the J gene TRBJ1-5; D is unresolved. V shed 5 bases and J shed 2 bases, with 4 bases lying between them. The germline V gene has CDR1 LNHNV and CDR2 YYDKDF (reference sequence). This CDR3 contains 12 residues. Supplemented by reference TRBV15 and TRBJ1-5, the full variable domain reads DAMVIQNPRYQVTQFGKPVTLSCSQTLNHNVMYWYQQKSSQAPKLLFHYYDKDFNNEADTPDNFQSRRPNTSFCFLDIRSPGLGDTAMYLCATSVGNQPQHFGDGTRLSIL.

V usage is TRBV7-3 and J usage is TRBJ2-6; D uncertain. This CDR3 is 16 amino acids long. Germline V CDR1 and CDR2: SGHTA, FQGTGA. The ends were cut back, 3 bases at V and 0 bases at J, with 9 bases in the middle. CDR3 in amino acids: CASSFIVVSGANVLTF. The CDR3 nucleotides read TGTGCCAGCAGCTTTATAGTTGTCTCTGGGGCCAACGTCCTGACTTTC.

The rearrangement links TRBV4-1 to TRBJ2-1, with TRBD2 matching 13 bases. The CDR3 length is 16 residues. With V trimmed by 1 base and J by 7 bases, 4 bases remained unmatched. The V gene's germline CDR1 is MGHRA and CDR2 YSYEKL. CDR3 region: CASSQGGGLAGNEQFF. The CDR3 region has the DNA TGCGCCAGCAGCCAAGGGGGGGGACTAGCGGGAAATGAGCAGTTCTTC.

The V call is TRBV5-4, the J call TRBJ2-5; TRBD1 is a possible D gene (5 bases). The CDR3 has 16 amino acids. V was cut by 0 bases and J by 1 base, with 13 bases left in between. The germline V gene has CDR1 SGHNT and CDR2 YYREEE (reference sequence). DNA of the CDR3: TGTGCCAGCAGCTTGGGGGGTGGAAGGGGCCAAGAGACCCAGTACTTC. As protein: CASSLGGGRGQETQYF.

V and J are TRBV30 and TRBJ2-3, with D unresolved. This CDR3 has 13 residues. V lost 8 bases and J 0 bases, leaving 12 bases between the germline ends. CDR1 is GTSNPN and CDR2 is SVGIG in the germline V gene (reference sequence). The CDR3 protein is CAARNKSTDTQYF. CDR3 DNA sequence: TGTGCCGCGAGGAATAAGAGCACAGATACGCAGTATTTT.

The DNA of the CDR3 is TGCGCCAGCAGCCCGCGGGAGGGCATAGATACGCAGTATTTT. As protein: CASSPREGIDTQYF. This chain links TRBV5-1 with TRBJ2-3; 9 bases align to TRBD2. Germline assignment: CDR1 SGHRS and CDR2 YFSETQ. The CDR3 covers 14 residues. Unmatched junction bases numbered 5, after V lost 4 bases and J lost 5 bases.

The chain carries TRBV5-4 and TRBJ2-2; D possibly corresponds to TRBD1 (6 bases). The CDR3 totals 15 residues. Germline values: CDR1 SGHNT, CDR2 YYREEE (reference sequence). V was shortened by 4 bases and J by 4 bases, with 14 bases between the two germline ends. DNA of the CDR3: TGTGCCAGCAGCCGGGACACTATAGGCACCGGGGAGCTGTTTTTT. It yields the protein CASSRDTIGTGELFF.